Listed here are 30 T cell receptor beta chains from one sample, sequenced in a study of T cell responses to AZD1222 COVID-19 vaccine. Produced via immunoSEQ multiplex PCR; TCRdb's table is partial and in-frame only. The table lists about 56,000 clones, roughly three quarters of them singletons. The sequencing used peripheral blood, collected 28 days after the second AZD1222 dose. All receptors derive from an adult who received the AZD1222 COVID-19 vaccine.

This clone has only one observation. CDR3 bases: TGCGCCAGCAGCTTGGGAGACAGTAACACCGGGGAGCTGTTTTTT. Protein product: CASSLGDSNTGELFF. The rearrangement joins TRBV5-1 to TRBJ2-2, with TRBD1 as a possible D gene (5 bases). Deletions cut 0 bases from V and 2 bases from J, with 8 bases between. The CDR3 length is 15 residues. Germline CDR1 reads SGHRS; CDR2 reads YFSETQ.

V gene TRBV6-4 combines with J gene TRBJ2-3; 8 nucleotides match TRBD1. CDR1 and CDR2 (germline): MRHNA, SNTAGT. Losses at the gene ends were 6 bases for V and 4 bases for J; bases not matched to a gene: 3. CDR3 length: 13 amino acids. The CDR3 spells CASRGQGPDTQYF. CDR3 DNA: TGTGCCAGCAGAGGACAGGGTCCAGATACGCAGTATTTT.

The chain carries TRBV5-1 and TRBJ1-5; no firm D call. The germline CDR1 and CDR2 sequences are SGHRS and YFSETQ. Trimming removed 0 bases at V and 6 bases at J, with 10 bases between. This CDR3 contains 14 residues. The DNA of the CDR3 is TGCGCCAGCAGCTTGGGAACAGAGGGTCAGCCCCAGCATTTT. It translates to CASSLGTEGQPQHF.

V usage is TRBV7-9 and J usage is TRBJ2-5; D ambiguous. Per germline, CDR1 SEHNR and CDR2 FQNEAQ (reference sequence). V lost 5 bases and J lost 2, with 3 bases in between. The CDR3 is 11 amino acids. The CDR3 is CASSAQETQYF. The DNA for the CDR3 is TGTGCCAGCAGCGCGCAAGAGACCCAGTACTTC.

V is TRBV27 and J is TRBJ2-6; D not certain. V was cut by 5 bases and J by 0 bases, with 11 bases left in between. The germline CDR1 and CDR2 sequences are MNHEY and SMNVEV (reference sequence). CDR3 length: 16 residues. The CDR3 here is CASSPQFGSGANVLTF. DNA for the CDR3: TGTGCCAGCAGTCCCCAGTTTGGCTCTGGGGCCAACGTCCTGACTTTC. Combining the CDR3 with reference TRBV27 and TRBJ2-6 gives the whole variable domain EAQVTQNPRYLITVTGKKLTVTCSQNMNHEYMSWYRQDPGLGLRQIYYSMNVEVTDKGDVPEGYKVSRKEKRNFPLILESPSPNQTSLYFCASSPQFGSGANVLTFGAGSRLTVL.

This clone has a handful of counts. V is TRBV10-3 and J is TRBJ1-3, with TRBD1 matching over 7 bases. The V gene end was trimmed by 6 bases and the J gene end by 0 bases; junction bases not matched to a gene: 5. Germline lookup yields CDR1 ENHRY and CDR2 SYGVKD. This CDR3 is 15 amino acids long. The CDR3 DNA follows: TGTGCCATCAGGGACAGGCCCACCTCTGGAAACACCATATATTTT. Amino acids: CAIRDRPTSGNTIYF.

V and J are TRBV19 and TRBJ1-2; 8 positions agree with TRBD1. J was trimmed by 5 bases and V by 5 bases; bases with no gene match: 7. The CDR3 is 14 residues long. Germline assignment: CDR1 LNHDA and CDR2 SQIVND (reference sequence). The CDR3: CASSPRTGYYGYTF. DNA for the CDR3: TGTGCCAGTAGTCCCAGGACAGGGTATTATGGCTACACCTTC.

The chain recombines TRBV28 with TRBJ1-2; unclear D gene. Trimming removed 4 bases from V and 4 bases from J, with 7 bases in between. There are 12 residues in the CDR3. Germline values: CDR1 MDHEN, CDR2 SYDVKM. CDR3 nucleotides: TGTGCCAGCAGTTCACAGCGCTATGGCTACACCTTC. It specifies CASSSQRYGYTF.

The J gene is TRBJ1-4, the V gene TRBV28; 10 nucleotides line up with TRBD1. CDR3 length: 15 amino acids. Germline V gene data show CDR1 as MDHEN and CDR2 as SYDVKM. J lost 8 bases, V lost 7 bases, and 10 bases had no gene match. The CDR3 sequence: CASTLGQGFGEKLFF. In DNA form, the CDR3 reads TGTGCCAGCACCTTGGGACAGGGGTTTGGCGAAAAACTGTTTTTT.

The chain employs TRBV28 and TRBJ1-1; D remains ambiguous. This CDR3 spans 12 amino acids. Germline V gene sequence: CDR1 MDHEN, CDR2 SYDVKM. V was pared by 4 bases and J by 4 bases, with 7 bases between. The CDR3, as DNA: TGTGCCAGCAGTTCGCTCTTCACTGAAGCTTTCTTT. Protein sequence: CASSSLFTEAFF. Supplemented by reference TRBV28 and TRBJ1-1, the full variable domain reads DVKVTQSSRYLVKRTGEKVFLECVQDMDHENMFWYRQDPGLGLRLIYFSYDVKMKEKGDIPEGYSVSREKKERFSLILESASTNQTSMYLCASSSLFTEAFFGQGTRLTVV.

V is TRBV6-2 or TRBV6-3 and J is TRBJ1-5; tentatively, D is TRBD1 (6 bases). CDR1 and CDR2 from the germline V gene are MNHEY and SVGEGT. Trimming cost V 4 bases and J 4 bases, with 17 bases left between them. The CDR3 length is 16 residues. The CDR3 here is CASSFGPRGYNQPQHF. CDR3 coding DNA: TGTGCCAGCAGTTTTGGGCCCAGGGGATATAATCAGCCCCAGCATTTT.

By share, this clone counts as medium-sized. CDR3 sequence: CATSDSVLALEAEQFF. CDR3 DNA sequence: TGTGCCACCAGTGATAGTGTACTAGCATTGGAGGCTGAGCAGTTCTTC. The rearrangement uses TRBV24-1 and TRBJ2-1; a weak D match, TRBD2 (6 bases). In germline, CDR1 is KGHDR, CDR2 SFDVKD. V lost 3 bases, J lost 9 bases, and 20 bases lay in between. The CDR3 runs 16 residues.

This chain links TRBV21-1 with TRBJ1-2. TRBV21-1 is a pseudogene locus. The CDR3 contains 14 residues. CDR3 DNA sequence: TGTGCCAGCAGCAAAAGTCTATCTTACTATGGCTACACCTTC. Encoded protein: CASSKSLSYYGYTF.

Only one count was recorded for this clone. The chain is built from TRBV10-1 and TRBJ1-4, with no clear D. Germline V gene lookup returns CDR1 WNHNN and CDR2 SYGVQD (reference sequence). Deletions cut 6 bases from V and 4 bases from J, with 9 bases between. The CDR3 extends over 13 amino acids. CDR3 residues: CASRGSNNEKLFF. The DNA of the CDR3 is TGCGCCAGCAGGGGGAGCAATAATGAAAAACTGTTTTTT.

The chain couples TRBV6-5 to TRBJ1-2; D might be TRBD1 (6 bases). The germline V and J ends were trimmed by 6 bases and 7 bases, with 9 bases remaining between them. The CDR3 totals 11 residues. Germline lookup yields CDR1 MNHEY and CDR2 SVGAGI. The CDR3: CASSLRGGYTF. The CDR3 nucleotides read TGTGCCAGCAGCCTCAGGGGTGGCTACACCTTC.

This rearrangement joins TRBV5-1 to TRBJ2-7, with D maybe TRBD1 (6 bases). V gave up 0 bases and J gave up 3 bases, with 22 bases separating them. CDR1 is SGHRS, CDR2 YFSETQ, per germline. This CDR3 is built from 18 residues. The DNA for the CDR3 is TGCGCCAGCAGCTTGGGCCTAGGGCAGGGGAAGAGGGGCTACGAGCAGTACGTC. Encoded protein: CASSLGLGQGKRGYEQYV.

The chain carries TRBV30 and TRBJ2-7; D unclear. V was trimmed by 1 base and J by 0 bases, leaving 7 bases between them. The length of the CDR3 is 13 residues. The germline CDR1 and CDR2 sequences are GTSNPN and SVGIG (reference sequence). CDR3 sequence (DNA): TGTGCCTGGAGTGCCGAGTTCTCCTACGAGCAGTACTTC. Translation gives CAWSAEFSYEQYF.

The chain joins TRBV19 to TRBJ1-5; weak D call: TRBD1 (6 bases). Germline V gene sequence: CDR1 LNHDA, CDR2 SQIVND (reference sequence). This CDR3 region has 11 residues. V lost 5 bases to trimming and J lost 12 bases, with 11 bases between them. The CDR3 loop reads CASSLGGRQHF. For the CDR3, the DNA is TGTGCCAGTAGTCTAGGGGGGCGCCAGCATTTT.

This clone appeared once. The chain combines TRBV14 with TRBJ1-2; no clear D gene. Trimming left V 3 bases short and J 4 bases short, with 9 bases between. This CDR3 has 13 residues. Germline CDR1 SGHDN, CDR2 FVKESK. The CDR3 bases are TGTGCCAGCAGCCAGGGTCCCATCTATGGCTACACCTTC. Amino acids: CASSQGPIYGYTF. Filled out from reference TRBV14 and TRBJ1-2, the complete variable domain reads EAGVTQFPSHSVIEKGQTVTLRCDPISGHDNLYWYRRVMGKEIKFLLHFVKESKQDESGMPNNRFLAERTGGTYSTLKVQPAELEDSGVYFCASSQGPIYGYTFGSGTRLTVV.

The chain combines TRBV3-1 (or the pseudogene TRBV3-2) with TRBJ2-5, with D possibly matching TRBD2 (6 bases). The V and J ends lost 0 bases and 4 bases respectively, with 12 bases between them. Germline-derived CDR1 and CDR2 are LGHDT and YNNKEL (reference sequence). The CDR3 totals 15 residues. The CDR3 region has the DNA TGTGCCAGCAGCCAAGAATACCGGGAGAGAGAGACCCAGTACTTC. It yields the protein CASSQEYRERETQYF.

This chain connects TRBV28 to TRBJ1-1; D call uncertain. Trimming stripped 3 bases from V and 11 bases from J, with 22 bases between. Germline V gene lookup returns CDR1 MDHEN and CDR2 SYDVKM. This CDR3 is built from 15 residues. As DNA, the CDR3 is TGTGCCAGCAGTTTCTCCGGCAGTATTTCTCGTGAGGCTTTCTTT. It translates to CASSFSGSISREAFF.

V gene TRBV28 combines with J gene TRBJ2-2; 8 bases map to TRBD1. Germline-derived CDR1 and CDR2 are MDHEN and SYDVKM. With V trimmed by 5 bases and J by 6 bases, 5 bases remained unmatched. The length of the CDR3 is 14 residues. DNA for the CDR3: TGTGCCAGCAGTAGACAGGGGTTTGCCGGGGAGCTGTTTTTT. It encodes CASSRQGFAGELFF.

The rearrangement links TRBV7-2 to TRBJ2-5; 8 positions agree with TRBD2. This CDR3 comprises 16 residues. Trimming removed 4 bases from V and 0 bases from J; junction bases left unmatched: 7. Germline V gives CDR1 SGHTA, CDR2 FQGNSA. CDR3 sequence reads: CASSWSASGYQETQYF. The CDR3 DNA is TGTGCCAGCAGCTGGTCGGCTAGCGGGTACCAAGAGACCCAGTACTTC.

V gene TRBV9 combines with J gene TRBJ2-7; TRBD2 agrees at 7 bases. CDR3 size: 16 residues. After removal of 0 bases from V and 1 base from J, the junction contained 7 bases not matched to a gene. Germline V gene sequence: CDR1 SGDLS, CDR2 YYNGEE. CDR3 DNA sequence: TGTGCCAGCAGCGTAGGATCTAGCGGAATATCCTACGAGCAGTACTTC. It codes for CASSVGSSGISYEQYF.

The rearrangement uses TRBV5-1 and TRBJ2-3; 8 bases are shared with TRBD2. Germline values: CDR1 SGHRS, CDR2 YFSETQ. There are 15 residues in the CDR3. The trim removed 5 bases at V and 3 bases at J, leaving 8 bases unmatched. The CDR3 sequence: CASSRSGIGTDTQYF. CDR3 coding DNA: TGCGCCAGCAGTCGTAGCGGGATAGGTACAGATACGCAGTATTTT.

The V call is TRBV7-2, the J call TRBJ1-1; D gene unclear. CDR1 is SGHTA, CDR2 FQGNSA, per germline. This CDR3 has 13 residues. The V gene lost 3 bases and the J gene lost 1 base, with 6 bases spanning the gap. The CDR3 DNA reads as TGTGCCAGCAGCTTCTCGCAGAACACTGAAGCTTTCTTT. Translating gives CASSFSQNTEAFF. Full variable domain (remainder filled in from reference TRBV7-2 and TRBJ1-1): GAGVSQSPSNKVTEKGKDVELRCDPISGHTALYWYRQSLGQGLEFLIYFQGNSAPDKSGLPSDRFSAERTGGSVSTLTIQRTQQEDSAVYLCASSFSQNTEAFFGQGTRLTVV.

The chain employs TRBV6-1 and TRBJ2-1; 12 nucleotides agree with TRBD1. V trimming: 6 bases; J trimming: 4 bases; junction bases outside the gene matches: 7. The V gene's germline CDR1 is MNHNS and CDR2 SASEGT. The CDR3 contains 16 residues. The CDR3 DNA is TGTGCCAGCAGCGAACCGGGACAGGGGGCTTACAATGAGCAGTTCTTC. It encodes CASSEPGQGAYNEQFF.

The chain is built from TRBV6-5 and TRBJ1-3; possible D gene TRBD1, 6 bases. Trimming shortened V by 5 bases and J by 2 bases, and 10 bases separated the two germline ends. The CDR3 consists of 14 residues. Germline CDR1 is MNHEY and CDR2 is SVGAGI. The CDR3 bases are TGTGCCAGCAGTCGCAGGGGCCCTGGAAACACCATATATTTT. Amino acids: CASSRRGPGNTIYF.

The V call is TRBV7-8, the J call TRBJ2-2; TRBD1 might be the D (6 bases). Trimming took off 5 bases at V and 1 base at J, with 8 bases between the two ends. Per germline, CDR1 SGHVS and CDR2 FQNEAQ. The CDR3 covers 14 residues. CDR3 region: CASSKTGNTGELFF. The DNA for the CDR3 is TGTGCCAGCAGCAAGACAGGGAACACCGGGGAGCTGTTTTTT.

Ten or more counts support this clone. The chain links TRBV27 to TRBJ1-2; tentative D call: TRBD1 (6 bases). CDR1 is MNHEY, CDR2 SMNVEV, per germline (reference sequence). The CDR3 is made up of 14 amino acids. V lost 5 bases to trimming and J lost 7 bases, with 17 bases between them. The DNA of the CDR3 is TGTGCCAGCAGTAACTCTTTGGGGGCGAGTGGCTACACCTTC. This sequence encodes CASSNSLGASGYTF.